Presented here are 27 T cell receptor beta chains from one specimen sequenced in a study of blood T cell repertoires in COVID-19. Assay used: immunoSEQ multiplex PCR; TCRdb lists only in-frame clones, some missing. Of tens of thousands of clones detected, 70% to 85% appear once; the ten largest clones hold roughly 2%. What was sequenced was peripheral blood. The receptors originated from a woman in her sixties with acute or convalescent COVID-19.

The chain carries TRBV10-3 and TRBJ2-1, with 7 bases matching TRBD2. Germline V gene lookup returns CDR1 ENHRY and CDR2 SYGVKD. V lost 8 bases to trimming and J lost 9 bases; unmatched junction nucleotides: 10. This CDR3 is 13 amino acids long. Here the CDR3 reads CAIWAGVGGEQFF. CDR3 nucleotide sequence: TGTGCCATCTGGGCGGGAGTAGGCGGTGAGCAGTTCTTC.

The chain links TRBV5-3 to TRBJ1-6; 9 nucleotides match TRBD1. TRBV5-3 is an ORF, and what it does is uncertain. This CDR3 has 18 amino acids. V dropped 5 bases and J dropped 7; count of bases not matched to a gene: 16. DNA for the CDR3: TGTGCCAGAAGAGGGGACAGGGAGGAGGGGAGGCCGAATTCACCCCTCCACTTT. It codes for CARRGDREEGRPNSPLHF.

The chain employs TRBV15 and TRBJ1-5; TRBD1 is a possible D gene (5 bases). The V gene's germline CDR1 is LNHNV and CDR2 YYDKDF (reference sequence). Trimming cost V 3 bases and J 5 bases, with 17 bases left between them. This CDR3 spans 16 amino acids. CDR3 amino acids: CATSRERPGLYQPQHF. The CDR3 region has the DNA TGTGCCACCAGCAGGGAACGTCCGGGACTGTATCAGCCCCAGCATTTT.

This clone was detected only a few times. The rearrangement links TRBV3-1 (or the pseudogene TRBV3-2) to TRBJ1-6; D is undetermined. CDR1 LGHDT and CDR2 YNNKEL come from the germline V gene (reference sequence). V was trimmed by 0 bases and J by 11 bases, leaving 5 bases between them. CDR3 size: 12 residues. CDR3 amino acids: CASSQEQTPLHF. The CDR3, as DNA: TGTGCCAGCAGCCAAGAACAAACACCCCTCCACTTT.

The rearrangement joins TRBV12-5 to TRBJ1-1; D unresolved. Germline CDR1 is LGHNT and CDR2 is FRNRAP. V lost 0 bases and J lost 0, with 5 bases in between. This CDR3 is 14 amino acids long. For the CDR3, the DNA is TGTGCTAGTGGTTTGGTACCAGTGAACACTGAAGCTTTCTTT. Translation: CASGLVPVNTEAFF.

The chain links TRBV2 to TRBJ2-7; 8 nucleotides align to TRBD1. The junction had 5 bases not matched to a gene; V was cut back by 6 bases and J by 7 bases. The CDR3 is made up of 12 amino acids. Germline values: CDR1 SNHLY, CDR2 FYNNEI. CDR3 nucleotides: TGTGCCAGCAGACAGGGGGTGGGTGAGCAGTACTTC. It codes for CASRQGVGEQYF.

V gene TRBV2 combines with J gene TRBJ2-2; 14 positions match TRBD2. The V gene end was trimmed by 8 bases and the J gene end by 6 bases; junction bases not matched to a gene: 11. The CDR3 runs 17 residues. Germline V CDR1 and CDR2: SNHLY, FYNNEI. DNA of the CDR3: TGTGCCAGCCGAACCGGGACTAGCGGGAGCTCCGCCGGGGAGCTGTTTTTT. As protein: CASRTGTSGSSAGELFF.

The V and J genes are TRBV10-3 and TRBJ1-2; 12 nucleotides agree with TRBD1. V gave up 6 bases and J gave up 7 bases; unmatched junction bases: 6. Germline assignment: CDR1 ENHRY and CDR2 SYGVKD. The CDR3 spans 14 residues. The CDR3 sequence is CAISSGTGGVGYTF. CDR3 nucleotides: TGTGCCATCAGCTCGGGGACAGGGGGCGTTGGCTACACCTTC.

This chain joins TRBV28 and TRBJ1-5; 11 nucleotides align to TRBD1. CDR1 is MDHEN and CDR2 is SYDVKM in the germline V gene. This CDR3 has 15 residues. The J segment lost 5 bases and the V segment lost 2 bases, leaving 2 bases of the junction unmatched. The chain's CDR3 is CASSLGTGGYQPQHF. The CDR3 coding sequence is TGTGCCAGCAGTTTAGGGACAGGGGGTTATCAGCCCCAGCATTTT.

This rearrangement joins TRBV28 to TRBJ2-2; the D is unclear. V was shortened by 4 bases and J by 0 bases, with 18 bases between the two germline ends. The V gene's germline CDR1 is MDHEN and CDR2 SYDVKM. The length of the CDR3 is 18 residues. The CDR3: CASSYPTARRANTGELFF. CDR3 coding DNA: TGTGCCAGCAGTTACCCCACAGCCAGGCGCGCGAACACCGGGGAGCTGTTTTTT.

The chain couples TRBV9 to TRBJ2-5; the D gene is possibly TRBD2 (6 bases). This CDR3 contains 15 residues. V was cut by 3 bases and J by 1 base, with 13 bases left in between. CDR1 is SGDLS and CDR2 is YYNGEE in the germline V gene. The CDR3 coding sequence is TGTGCCAGCAGCGGGGGGGTGATCACCCAAGAGACCCAGTACTTC. Translated: CASSGGVITQETQYF.

This clone came up a few times. This chain connects TRBV3-1 (or the pseudogene TRBV3-2) to TRBJ1-2; a possible D gene is TRBD1 (5 bases). The V gene lost 1 base and the J gene lost 2 bases, with 8 bases spanning the gap. Germline V gene sequence: CDR1 LGHDT, CDR2 YNNKEL (reference sequence). There are 14 residues in the CDR3. The CDR3 nucleotides are TGTGCCAGCAGCCAAGGGGGGGTAAACTATGGCTACACCTTC. Its translation: CASSQGGVNYGYTF.

This rearrangement joins TRBV9 to TRBJ2-3, with 13 bases that match TRBD2. In germline, CDR1 is SGDLS, CDR2 YYNGEE. Unmatched junction bases numbered 8, after V lost 0 bases and J lost 4 bases. This CDR3 contains 18 residues. CDR3 nucleotide sequence: TGTGCCAGCAGCGTAGTTCAGGGACTAGCGGGGAAGCCAGATACGCAGTATTTT. This translates into CASSVVQGLAGKPDTQYF.

This clone was found a few times. The chain has TRBV15 and TRBJ2-2; D gene uncertain. The CDR3 sequence is 14 residues long. Trimming took off 0 bases at V and 7 bases at J, with 9 bases between the two ends. In germline, CDR1 is LNHNV, CDR2 YYDKDF (reference sequence). The CDR3 DNA is TGTGCCACCAGCAGAGAGAATAGCATCGGGGAGCTGTTTTTT. It encodes CATSRENSIGELFF.

The chain recombines TRBV28 with TRBJ2-1; 11 bases agree with TRBD2. Germline CDR1 MDHEN, CDR2 SYDVKM. The CDR3 length is 17 residues. J was trimmed by 4 bases and V by 4 bases; bases with no gene match: 9. The CDR3 DNA is TGTGCCAGCAGTTCGATAATAGGGACTAGCGGTTACAATGAGCAGTTCTTC. Translated: CASSSIIGTSGYNEQFF.

J is TRBJ2-7 and V is TRBV7-8; possible D gene TRBD2, 6 bases. Germline loops: CDR1 SGHVS, CDR2 FQNEAQ. V lost 4 bases, J lost 6 bases, and 22 bases lay in between. This CDR3 contains 16 residues. CDR3 bases: TGTGCCAGCAGCTCCTCAGCAGCCGGGGGTCGAGGCGAGCAGTACTTC. As protein: CASSSSAAGGRGEQYF.

The V call is TRBV6-5, the J call TRBJ2-5, with 11 nucleotides matching TRBD2. The CDR3 totals 14 residues. Germline V gene lookup returns CDR1 MNHEY and CDR2 SVGAGI. The ends lost 10 bases at V and 5 bases at J; junction bases unmatched: 9. The CDR3 DNA follows: TGTGCCACGTTAGCGGGGGGGCCAAGGGAGACCCAGTACTTC. It codes for CATLAGGPRETQYF.

The chain employs TRBV3-1 (or the pseudogene TRBV3-2) and TRBJ2-3; D may be TRBD1 (5 bases). Germline V lookup: CDR1 LGHDT, CDR2 YNNKEL (reference sequence). The CDR3 has 15 amino acids. Trimming shortened V by 4 bases and J by 1 base, and 12 bases separated the two germline ends. The CDR3 here is CASSPGHLGTDTQYF. The CDR3 nucleotides read TGTGCCAGCAGCCCCGGACATTTAGGCACAGATACGCAGTATTTT.

The J gene is TRBJ1-2, the V gene TRBV19; the D is unclear. Germline assignment: CDR1 LNHDA and CDR2 SQIVND (reference sequence). The V end lost 6 bases, the J end lost 0 bases, and 8 bases lay between the germline ends. The CDR3 has 13 amino acids. CDR3 loop: CASSAGTNYGYTF. The DNA for the CDR3 is TGTGCCAGTAGCGCGGGGACTAACTATGGCTACACCTTC.

The rearrangement joins TRBV5-6 to TRBJ2-3; 8 bases agree with TRBD2. The CDR3 length is 19 residues. V trimming: 0 bases; J trimming: 2 bases; junction bases outside the gene matches: 14. CDR1 is SGHDT, CDR2 YYEEEE, per germline. For the CDR3, the DNA is TGTGCCAGCAGCTTGGCGAAACTAGCGGAGCCCCAGGTCACAGATACGCAGTATTTT. Residues: CASSLAKLAEPQVTDTQYF.

The chain carries TRBV5-1 and TRBJ2-1; 7 bases line up with TRBD2. This CDR3 comprises 15 residues. J gave up 2 bases and V 0 bases, and 2 bases lay outside the gene matches. CDR1 is SGHRS and CDR2 is YFSETQ in the germline V gene. For the CDR3, the DNA is TGCGCCAGCAGCTTGGCGGGGGGTGCCTACAATGAGCAGTTCTTC. It is translated as CASSLAGGAYNEQFF.

This clone was counted a single time. Mismatch with germline at one junction end may stem from a read error. The chain recombines TRBV7-7 with TRBJ1-1, with 7 positions matching TRBD1. CDR1 is SSHAT, CDR2 FNYEAQ, per germline (reference sequence). The CDR3 is 13 residues long. The CDR3, as DNA: TGTGCTAGCAGCCACGGGACAGACACTGAAGCTTTCTTT. Protein sequence: CASSHGTDTEAFF.

This CDR3 reads CASSQGRQGNQPQHF. The CDR3 DNA reads as TGTGCCAGCAGCCAAGGTAGGCAGGGAAATCAGCCCCAGCATTTT. The chain uses TRBV3-1 (or the pseudogene TRBV3-2) and TRBJ1-5; D perhaps matches TRBD1 (5 bases). Trimming left V 1 base short and J 4 bases short, with 11 bases between. There are 15 residues in the CDR3. Germline V CDR1 and CDR2: LGHDT, YNNKEL (reference sequence).

The CDR3 reads CASSLRVTEAFF. The CDR3 region has the DNA TGTGCCAGCAGTTTACGGGTTACTGAAGCTTTCTTT. This chain links TRBV28 with TRBJ1-1, with D unresolved. V gave up 2 bases and J gave up 5 bases, with 6 bases separating them. Looked up from germline, CDR1 is MDHEN and CDR2 is SYDVKM. The CDR3 loop spans 12 amino acids.

This clone appeared once. The chain recombines TRBV19 with TRBJ1-1, with D perhaps matching TRBD1 (6 bases). The length of the CDR3 is 15 residues. CDR1 is LNHDA and CDR2 is SQIVND in the germline V gene (reference sequence). V lost 3 bases, J lost 0 bases, and 11 bases lay in between. The CDR3 DNA reads as TGTGCCAGTAGTATCAGGACAGAACTGAACACTGAAGCTTTCTTT. This encodes CASSIRTELNTEAFF.

This clone was observed a few times. The rearrangement links TRBV2 to TRBJ1-1, with D possibly matching TRBD1 (5 bases). Trimming shortened V by 4 bases and J by 1 base, and 10 bases separated the two germline ends. CDR3 size: 14 residues. The germline V gene has CDR1 SNHLY and CDR2 FYNNEI. CDR3 sequence: CASSGRGGNTEAFF. The CDR3 nucleotides are TGTGCCAGCAGTGGGCGGGGGGGGAACACTGAAGCTTTCTTT.

The genes are TRBV6-4 and TRBJ2-7; perhaps TRBD2 as D (7 bases). This CDR3 region has 16 residues. The germline V gene encodes CDR1 MRHNA and CDR2 SNTAGT. Trimming shortened V by 5 bases and J by 3 bases, and 20 bases separated the two germline ends. This chain's CDR3 is CASSSPRQAGDYEQYF. For the CDR3, the DNA is TGTGCCAGCAGTTCCCCCCGACAGGCGGGGGACTACGAGCAGTACTTC.